This T cell receptor beta chain is drawn from a study of blood T cell repertoires in COVID-19. For the study at large: The cDNA or gDNA used as material had been derived from T cells, B-cell-depleted T cells, or PBMCs.

Profiling relied on immunoSEQ multiplex PCR, and the TCRdb table lists in-frame clones only, not all of them. The sample lists over 110,000 clones, about 87% occurring once. This clone was observed a single time. Trimming pared 5 bases from V and 6 bases from J, leaving 15 bases between. The CDR3 contains 14 residues. Per germline, CDR1 SGHAT and CDR2 FQDESV (reference sequence). This TCR derives from a man aged 55 to 70 who had recovered from COVID-19. This chain connects TRBV11-1 to TRBJ2-3, with D possibly being TRBD1 (6 bases). Sequenced: PBMCs or T cells enriched from blood (not recorded which). The CDR3 DNA sequence: TGTGCCAGCAGCCGATCACAGGGATGGGATACGCAGTATTTT. Translation gives CASSRSQGWDTQYF.